This T cell receptor beta chain was retrieved from a study of beta chain features in type 1 diabetes. Study observations and caveats: PCR could preferentially amplify shorter templates, alike in patients and controls. TCRB CDR3s were moderately but significantly shorter in Type 1 diabetes patients in all four CD4+ subsets. Diminished insertions and augmented deletions at VDJ junctions characterized type 1 diabetes patients.

This clone was picked up a small number of times. The antigen is not known. About 120 mL of blood, on average, came from one heparinised draw per donor. In all sorted populations, purity surpassed 98%. Isolated RNA was reverse transcribed in full, so expressed TCRB transcripts were sequenced. Sequenced by immunoSEQ multiplex PCR; TCRdb stores in-frame clones only, minus some. The sample lists roughly 150,000 clones, 6.5% to 9.5% occurring once. The V gene's germline CDR1 is SEHNR and CDR2 FQNEAQ (reference sequence). CDR3 length: 15 residues. V dropped 0 bases and J dropped 1 base, with 8 bases sitting between them.

This sequence was found in a woman aged 40 to 50 with type 1 diabetes. The sequenced material came from central memory CD4+ T cells from blood. The chain joins TRBV7-9 to TRBJ2-3; D remains ambiguous. CDR3 residues: CASSLAAARTDTQYF. The CDR3 bases are TGTGCCAGCAGCTTAGCGGCAGCGCGCACAGATACGCAGTATTTT.